Included here is one T cell receptor beta chain sequence, with context. Many counts were recorded for this clonotype. Its antigen is not yet known. Base qualities are missing; no much larger clone stands one base away. The sample's time point label is to be understood as: sample taken at primary tumor resection. Without any cell sorting, TCR sequencing was performed on whole RNA extracted either from tumor and nontumor lung tissue or from cryopreserved PBMC samples. Donors were 72 patients with early-stage, untreated non-small cell lung cancer from the lung TRACERx cohort. A patient was chosen for TCR sequencing only when enough RNA was available from at least two tumor regions. The data were obtained in a study of spatial heterogeneity in lung cancer (dated by TCRdb to about 2019). Concerning the study at large: More beta-chain than alpha-chain transcripts were consistently detected, likely reflecting higher beta-chain transcript abundance. In the raw uncorrected reads, each unique combination of TCR and UMI appeared more than ten times on average. At surgery, 220 tumor regions, 64 matched nontumor lung samples and more than 55 PBMC samples were TCR-sequenced for both alpha and beta chains. Nonsynonymous mutation counts, determined by whole-exome sequencing of tumor tissue, were related to features of the TCR repertoire. The study quantitatively compared TCR alpha and beta repertoires across multiple tumor regions, matched nontumor lung and blood in non-small cell lung cancer. General conclusions and limits of the study: Additional single-cell paired TCR alpha and beta sequencing was considered necessary to confirm, at a functional level, the hypothesis that regional TCRs recognize regional mutations. Ubiquitous expanded tumor TCRs showed up in blood more often at tumor resection than at routine follow-up.

The library was generated by 5' RACE. Sequencing instrument: NextSeq 500. The TCR library protocol attached a unique molecular identifier to each TCR cDNA molecule to allow correction of PCR and sequencing errors. The source study handled its data this way. Decombinator tools were used for TCR identification, UMI-based error correction and CDR3 extraction. Expanded TCRs were defined as those above a frequency of 2 per 1,000, corresponding to the top 1% of the tumor frequency distribution. Renyi diversity was computed with the R vegan package after each repertoire had been subsampled 100 times to 5,000 TCRs. To build CDR3 similarity networks, amino acid triplet string-kernel similarity was used, and CDR3s were connected when their pairwise similarity was above 0.82. TCRdb handled the public reads itself, with Q25 trimming in fastp and clone calling in MiXCR, and kept productive beta chains. Rows with one shared CDR3 protein collapse into an entry with the most common genes and DNA. Here the V and J calls rest on TCRdb's processing, not on the authors' analysis. The sample yields roughly 48,000 distinct CDR3 sequences; less than 5.5% were counted once. The top ten clonotypes cover roughly 11% of the sample.

V loses 7 bases at its end and J loses 5 bases; junction bases beyond the gene matches: 5. The germline V gene (reference sequence) provides CDR1 MNHEY and CDR2 SMNVEV. The CDR3 covers 14 residues, taking in both the cysteine and the phenylalanine. CDR3 DNA only is kept here, 42 bases in frame from base 1. The specimen comprised PBMCs, sampled at surgery. The rearranged segments are TRBV27 and TRBJ2-3; TRBD2 agrees with 11 junctional bases. The sequence came from a male donor with early-stage non-small cell lung cancer. The base sequence is TGTGCCAGCAATCGGCTAGCGGGAGGAGATACGCAGTATTTT. Its coded protein is CASNRLAGGDTQYF.